The entry below describes one T cell receptor (beta chain). This entry is derived from a study of blood T cell repertoires in COVID-19. Clinical history as reported by participants underpinned cohort assignment. Produced via immunoSEQ multiplex PCR; TCRdb's table is partial and in-frame only. The table records about 300,000 clones, around 90% of them present only once. Germline V gene data show CDR1 as SGHAT and CDR2 as FQNNGV. The trim removed 5 bases at V and 5 bases at J, leaving 10 bases unmatched. This CDR3 has 15 amino acids. The V call is TRBV11-2, the J call TRBJ1-1; 8 nucleotides agree with TRBD1. The specimen was PBMCs or T cells enriched from blood (not recorded which). This TCR was sampled from a man aged 60 to 75 who had recovered from COVID-19. This CDR3 reads CASSPRTGMDTEAFF. Written as DNA, the CDR3 is TGTGCCAGCAGCCCCAGGACAGGGATGGATACTGAAGCTTTCTTT.